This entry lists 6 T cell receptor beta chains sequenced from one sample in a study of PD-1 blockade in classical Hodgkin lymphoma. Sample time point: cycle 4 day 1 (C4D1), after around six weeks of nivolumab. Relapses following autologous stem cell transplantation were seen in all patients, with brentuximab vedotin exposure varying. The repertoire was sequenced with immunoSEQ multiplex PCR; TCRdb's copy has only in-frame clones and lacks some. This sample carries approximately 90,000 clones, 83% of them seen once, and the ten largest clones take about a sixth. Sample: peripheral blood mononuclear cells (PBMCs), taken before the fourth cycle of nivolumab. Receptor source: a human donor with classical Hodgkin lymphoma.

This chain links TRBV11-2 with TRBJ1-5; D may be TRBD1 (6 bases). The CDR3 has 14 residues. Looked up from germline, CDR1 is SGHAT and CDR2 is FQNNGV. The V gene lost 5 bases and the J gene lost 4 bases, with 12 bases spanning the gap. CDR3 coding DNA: TGTGCCAGCAGCCCCGGGACACCTAATCAGCCCCAGCATTTT. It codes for CASSPGTPNQPQHF. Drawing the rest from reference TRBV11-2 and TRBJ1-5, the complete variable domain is EAGVAQSPRYKIIEKRQSVAFWCNPISGHATLYWYQQILGQGPKLLIQFQNNGVVDDSQLPKDRFSAERLKGVDSTLKIQPAKLEDSAVYLCASSPGTPNQPQHFGDGTRLSIL.

CDR3 loop: CSVDWGVGEQYF. The CDR3 coding sequence is TGCAGCGTTGACTGGGGGGTAGGCGAGCAGTACTTC. The rearrangement links TRBV29-1 to TRBJ2-7; D perhaps matches TRBD2 (6 bases). Germline V CDR1 and CDR2: SQVTM, ANQGSEA. This CDR3 is 12 amino acids long. Trimming pared 3 bases from V and 6 bases from J, leaving 12 bases between.

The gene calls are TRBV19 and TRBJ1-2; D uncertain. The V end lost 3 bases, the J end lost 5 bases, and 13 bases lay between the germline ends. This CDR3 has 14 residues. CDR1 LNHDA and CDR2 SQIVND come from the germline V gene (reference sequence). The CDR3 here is CASSIELATYGYTF. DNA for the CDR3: TGTGCCAGTAGTATTGAACTCGCGACGTATGGCTACACCTTC.

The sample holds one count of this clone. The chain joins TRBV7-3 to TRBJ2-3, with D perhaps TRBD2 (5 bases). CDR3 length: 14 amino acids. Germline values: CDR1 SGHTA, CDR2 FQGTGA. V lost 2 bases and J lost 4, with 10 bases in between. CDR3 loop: CASSLLSGSDTQYF. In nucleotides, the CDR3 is TGTGCCAGCAGCTTATTGAGCGGATCAGATACGCAGTATTTT.

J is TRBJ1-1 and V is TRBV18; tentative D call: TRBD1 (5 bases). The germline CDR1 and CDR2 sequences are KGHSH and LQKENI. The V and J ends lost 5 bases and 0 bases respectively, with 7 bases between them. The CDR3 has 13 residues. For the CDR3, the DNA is TGTGCCAGCTCAAAGGGACTGAACACTGAAGCTTTCTTT. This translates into CASSKGLNTEAFF.

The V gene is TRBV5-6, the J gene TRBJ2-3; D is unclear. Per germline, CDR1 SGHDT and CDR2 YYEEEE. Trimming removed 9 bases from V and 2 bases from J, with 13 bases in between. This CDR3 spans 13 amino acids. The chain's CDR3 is CATNAPNTDTQYF. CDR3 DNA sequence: TGTGCCACCAACGCGCCTAACACAGATACGCAGTATTTT.